This T cell receptor beta chain stems from a study of T-cell reconstitution after alpha-beta-depleted transplantation in children. Germline values: CDR1 SEHNR, CDR2 FQNEAQ (reference sequence). J was trimmed by 5 bases and V by 6 bases; bases with no gene match: 6. CDR3 length equals 13 residues. A library of TCRbeta sequences, prepared with unique molecular identifiers, was generated. TCRdb reanalysed the PCR reads using MiXCR and keeps one entry per CDR3 protein. Among hundreds of thousands of distinct CDR3 sequences listed, under 15% were seen once. There are a few counts of this clonotype. The V gene is TRBV7-9, the J gene TRBJ2-7, with 8 bases identical to TRBD1. The receptor comes from a human donor who donated a stem cell graft to a child with combined immunodeficiency. The specimen was PBMCs from the stem cell graft donor, collected from the stem cell graft. Here the CDR3 DNA reads TGTGCCAGCAGTTCTGGACAGGGCCACGAGCAGTACTTC. Translated: CASSSGQGHEQYF.